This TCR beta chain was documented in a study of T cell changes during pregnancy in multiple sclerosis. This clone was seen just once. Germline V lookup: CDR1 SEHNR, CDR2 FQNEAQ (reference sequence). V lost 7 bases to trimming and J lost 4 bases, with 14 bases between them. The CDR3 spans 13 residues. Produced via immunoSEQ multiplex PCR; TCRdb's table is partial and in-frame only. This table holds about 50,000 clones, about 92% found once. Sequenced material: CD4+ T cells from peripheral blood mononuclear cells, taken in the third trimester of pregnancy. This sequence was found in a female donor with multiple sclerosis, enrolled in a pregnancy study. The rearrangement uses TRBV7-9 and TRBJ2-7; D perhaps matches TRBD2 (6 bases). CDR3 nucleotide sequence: TGTGCCAGCACCCGGGCGGGGCCTTACGAGCAGTACTTC. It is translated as CASTRAGPYEQYF.